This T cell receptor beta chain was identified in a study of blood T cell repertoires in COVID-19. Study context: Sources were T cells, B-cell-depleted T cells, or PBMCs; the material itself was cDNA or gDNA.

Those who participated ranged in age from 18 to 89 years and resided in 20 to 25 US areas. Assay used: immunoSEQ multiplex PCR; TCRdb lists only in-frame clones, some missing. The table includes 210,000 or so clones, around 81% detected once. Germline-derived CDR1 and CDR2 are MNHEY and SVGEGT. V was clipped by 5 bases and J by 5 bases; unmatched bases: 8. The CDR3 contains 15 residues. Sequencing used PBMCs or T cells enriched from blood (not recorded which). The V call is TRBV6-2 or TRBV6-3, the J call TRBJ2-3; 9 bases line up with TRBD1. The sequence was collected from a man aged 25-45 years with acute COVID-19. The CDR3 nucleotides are TGTGCCAGCAGTCAATCACAGGGGGCCGGAGATACGCAGTATTTT. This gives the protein CASSQSQGAGDTQYF.